The 18 T cell receptor beta chains in this list originate from one sample, sequenced in a study of blood T cell repertoires in COVID-19. Produced via immunoSEQ multiplex PCR; TCRdb's table is partial and in-frame only. The sample lists around 150,000 clones; 84% were seen once. Sample: peripheral blood. These receptor sequences come from a man in his thirties or forties with COVID-19, enrolled during active disease.

This rearrangement joins TRBV27 to TRBJ1-5; 9 nucleotides match TRBD1. V shed 0 bases, J shed 5 bases, and the junction held 5 bases outside the gene matches. Looked up from germline, CDR1 is MNHEY and CDR2 is SMNVEV (reference sequence). CDR3 length: 16 amino acids. The CDR3 DNA reads TGTGCCAGCAGTTTATCCTCCTGGACAGGGGATCAGCCCCAGCATTTT. This codes for CASSLSSWTGDQPQHF.

This clone was seen a few times. This chain uses TRBV3-1 (or the pseudogene TRBV3-2) with TRBJ2-5; 8 bases line up with TRBD1. This CDR3 spans 15 amino acids. V gave up 4 bases and J gave up 1 base; unmatched junction bases: 5. Per germline, CDR1 LGHDT and CDR2 YNNKEL (reference sequence). CDR3 DNA: TGTGCCAGCAGCCCTCGGACAGGGACCCAAGAGACCCAGTACTTC. Protein product: CASSPRTGTQETQYF.

The chain joins TRBV19 to TRBJ1-5; D is unclear. V was clipped by 3 bases and J by 5 bases, with 11 bases between them. Germline V gene data show CDR1 as LNHDA and CDR2 as SQIVND (reference sequence). The CDR3 sequence is 14 residues long. This CDR3 reads CASSIEGLDQPQHF. The CDR3 nucleotides are TGTGCCAGTAGTATCGAGGGTTTGGATCAGCCCCAGCATTTT.

V gene TRBV7-2 combines with J gene TRBJ1-4, with D uncertain. Germline CDR1 reads SGHTA; CDR2 reads FQGNSA. Between the trimmed V and J ends, which lost 5 bases and 0 bases, there was a span of 7 bases. The CDR3 consists of 14 residues. CDR3 nucleotides: TGTGCCAGCAGCCTATTTGCAACTAATGAAAAACTGTTTTTT. This encodes CASSLFATNEKLFF.

The chain combines TRBV2 with TRBJ1-2, with D tentatively TRBD1 (6 bases). The CDR3 consists of 12 residues. Deletions cut 4 bases from V and 8 bases from J, with 11 bases between. CDR1 SNHLY and CDR2 FYNNEI come from the germline V gene. The DNA for the CDR3 is TGTGCCAGCAGTGGAATTGGGGGCGGCTACACCTTC. Amino acids: CASSGIGGGYTF.

The rearrangement joins TRBV6-5 to TRBJ2-1, with 8 bases fitting TRBD2. Germline V gives CDR1 MNHEY, CDR2 SVGAGI. This CDR3 has 14 residues. The ends lost 6 bases at V and 8 bases at J; junction bases unmatched: 9. This CDR3 is CASSRGLEWDEQFF. The CDR3, as DNA: TGTGCCAGCAGCAGGGGACTAGAGTGGGATGAGCAGTTCTTC.

The genes are TRBV7-8 and TRBJ2-5; 7 bases are a match to TRBD1. V trimming: 5 bases; J trimming: 5 bases; junction bases outside the gene matches: 8. The CDR3 runs 14 residues. Germline CDR1 is SGHVS and CDR2 is FQNEAQ. CDR3 sequence: CASSHRQGTETQYF. In nucleotides, the CDR3 is TGTGCCAGCAGCCACCGACAGGGAACGGAGACCCAGTACTTC.

V gene TRBV5-8 combines with J gene TRBJ2-7; TRBD2 matches at 10 bases. This CDR3 region has 17 residues. The germline CDR1 and CDR2 sequences are SGHTS and YDEGEE. V lost 0 bases, J lost 3 bases, and 9 bases stayed unmatched. This chain's CDR3 is CASSLGGRASGSYEQYF. The CDR3 DNA sequence: TGTGCCAGCAGCTTGGGGGGGCGGGCTAGCGGGAGCTACGAGCAGTACTTC.

This chain links TRBV5-1 with TRBJ2-3; a possible D gene is TRBD1 (6 bases). CDR1 SGHRS and CDR2 YFSETQ come from the germline V gene. The CDR3 has 12 amino acids. V shed 5 bases and J shed 6 bases, with 10 bases lying between them. The CDR3 nucleotides are TGCGCCAGCAGATGGGACATTGATACGCAGTATTTT. Its translation is CASRWDIDTQYF.

This clone was seen just once. This chain links TRBV27 with TRBJ2-3; TRBD1 is a possible D gene (6 bases). Germline assignment: CDR1 MNHEY and CDR2 SMNVEV (reference sequence). Trimming shortened V by 3 bases and J by 2 bases, and 9 bases separated the two germline ends. The CDR3 is made up of 14 amino acids. The CDR3 here is CASSLGAATDTQYF. As DNA, the CDR3 is TGTGCCAGCAGTTTGGGGGCCGCCACAGATACGCAGTATTTT.

The chain is built from TRBV19 and TRBJ2-3; TRBD2 aligns across 12 bases. In germline, CDR1 is LNHDA, CDR2 SQIVND (reference sequence). CDR3 length: 18 amino acids. Germline trimming cut 0 bases from V and 3 bases from J; bases unmatched to any gene: 7. CDR3 nucleotides: TGTGCCAGTAGTATAGAGACTAGCGGGGGAGGCTATACAGATACGCAGTATTTT. Its protein is CASSIETSGGGYTDTQYF.

The CDR3 sequence is CASNREGQGNTEAFF. The CDR3 DNA sequence: TGTGCCAGCAACCGTGAGGGACAGGGGAACACTGAAGCTTTCTTT. J is TRBJ1-1 and V is TRBV9, with 9 bases that match TRBD1. CDR1 SGDLS and CDR2 YYNGEE come from the germline V gene. CDR3 size: 15 residues. The V gene end was trimmed by 6 bases and the J gene end by 1 base; junction bases not matched to a gene: 7.

The V and J genes are TRBV21-1 and TRBJ2-7; the D segment call TRBD1 is taken from the table without a DNA check. TRBV21-1 corresponds to a pseudogene. The CDR3 contains 9 residues. CDR3 amino acids: CASNEGGYF. Here the CDR3 DNA reads TGTGCCAGCAACGAAGGGGGGTACTTC.

This chain connects TRBV5-4 to TRBJ2-7; 8 positions match TRBD2. V lost 3 bases, J lost 4 bases, and 6 bases stayed unmatched. The CDR3 is 14 residues long. Per the germline V gene, CDR1 is SGHNT and CDR2 is YYREEE (reference sequence). The CDR3 DNA reads as TGTGCCAGCAGCTCTTCTACTAGCGGTTACGAGCAGTACTTC. It specifies CASSSSTSGYEQYF.

V usage is TRBV7-3 and J usage is TRBJ2-7; D is undetermined. CDR1 and CDR2 (germline): SGHTA, FQGTGA. The V gene lost 5 bases and the J gene lost 1 base, with 15 bases spanning the gap. The CDR3 length is 15 residues. This CDR3 is CASSPLQSPSYEQYF. The CDR3, as DNA: TGTGCCAGCAGCCCCCTCCAAAGCCCGTCCTACGAGCAGTACTTC.

The chain couples TRBV24-1 to TRBJ1-5; perhaps TRBD1 as D (5 bases). Trimming removed 0 bases from V and 3 bases from J, with 14 bases in between. The CDR3 runs to 17 residues. Germline-derived CDR1 and CDR2 are KGHDR and SFDVKD. CDR3 sequence (DNA): TGTGCCACCAGTGATTTGGATTCCAGGGATGACAATCAGCCCCAGCATTTT. It codes for CATSDLDSRDDNQPQHF.

V and J are TRBV4-1 and TRBJ1-1, with 9 positions matching TRBD1. This CDR3 is 16 amino acids long. Germline CDR1 is MGHRA and CDR2 is YSYEKL. V shed 3 bases, J shed 0 bases, and the junction held 5 bases outside the gene matches. The CDR3, as DNA: TGCGCCAGCAGCCAGGACAGGGGCTTTGTGAACACTGAAGCTTTCTTT. Translation gives CASSQDRGFVNTEAFF.

This chain uses TRBV10-3 with TRBJ2-2, with a tentative D call TRBD2 (6 bases). This CDR3 spans 12 amino acids. The germline V gene encodes CDR1 ENHRY and CDR2 SYGVKD. V was trimmed by 9 bases and J by 4 bases, leaving 9 bases between them. This CDR3 is CAIGTSTGELFF. In nucleotides, the CDR3 is TGTGCCATAGGGACTTCCACCGGGGAGCTGTTTTTT.